What follows describes a single T cell receptor beta chain. The antigen remains unidentified. This sample is part of a study of cytomegalovirus exposure and HLA in healthy donors. Points from the study as a whole: Associated with cytomegalovirus, according to the listing, were some 180 TCR beta chains. Across donors, most TCRs were seen rarely, yet some public ones were widespread.

Germline V CDR1 and CDR2: SGHNT, YYREEE (reference sequence). The CDR3 contains 15 residues. V was trimmed by 4 bases and J by 7 bases, leaving 17 bases between them. Libraries were prepared by immunoSEQ multiplex PCR; TCRdb keeps only in-frame clonotypes and omits some of them. The data contain 350,000 or so clones, about nine tenths of them singletons. The clonotype was recovered from a woman between 18 and 29 years old in good health and CMV-seronegative. The chain employs TRBV5-4 and TRBJ1-4; D might be TRBD1 (6 bases). Sequences were obtained from PBMCs. The CDR3 loop is CASSPGGARGEKLFF. CDR3 sequence (DNA): TGTGCCAGCAGCCCTGGGGGGGCTAGGGGTGAAAAACTGTTTTTT.